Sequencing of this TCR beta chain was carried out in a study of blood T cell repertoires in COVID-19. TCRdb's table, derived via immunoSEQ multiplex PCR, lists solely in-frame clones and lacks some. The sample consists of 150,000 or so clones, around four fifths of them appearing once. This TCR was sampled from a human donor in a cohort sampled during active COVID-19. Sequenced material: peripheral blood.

This CDR3 reads CASSQTSGRAGELFF. The CDR3 DNA follows: TGTGCCAGCAGCCAGACTAGCGGGAGGGCCGGGGAGCTGTTTTTT. The chain employs TRBV3-1 (or the pseudogene TRBV3-2) and TRBJ2-2; 14 bases are shared with TRBD2. The CDR3 is 15 amino acids. Germline V gives CDR1 LGHDT, CDR2 YNNKEL (reference sequence). The V segment lost 3 bases and the J segment 6 bases; nucleotides outside the gene matches: 0.